The subject of this entry is one T cell receptor beta chain. This entry comes from a study of blood T cell repertoires in COVID-19. Participant-given clinical history determined each cohort assignment. Recovered participants had two consecutive negative NP/OP PCR tests, healthcare professional clearance, or symptom resolution. J was trimmed by 0 bases and V by 5 bases; bases with no gene match: 4. This CDR3 is 15 amino acids long. Germline V gene lookup returns CDR1 SGHRS and CDR2 YFSETQ. How the authors handled the data: For nucleated cells, counts were estimated from reference gene primer amplification. The protocol was immunoSEQ multiplex PCR, while the TCRdb copy is restricted to in-frame clones and leaves out a portion. The V and J calls and clone size come from that table; D and trimming were worked out from the DNA. The table has a few hundred thousand clones, nearly 90% seen once.

This rearrangement joins TRBV5-1 to TRBJ1-3; 8 bases line up with TRBD1. The receptor comes from a woman in her 30s who had recovered from COVID-19. The sequenced sample was PBMCs or T cells enriched from blood (not recorded which). This CDR3 reads CASRTGANSGNTIYF. CDR3 sequence (DNA): TGCGCCAGCAGGACAGGGGCCAACTCTGGAAACACCATATATTTT.